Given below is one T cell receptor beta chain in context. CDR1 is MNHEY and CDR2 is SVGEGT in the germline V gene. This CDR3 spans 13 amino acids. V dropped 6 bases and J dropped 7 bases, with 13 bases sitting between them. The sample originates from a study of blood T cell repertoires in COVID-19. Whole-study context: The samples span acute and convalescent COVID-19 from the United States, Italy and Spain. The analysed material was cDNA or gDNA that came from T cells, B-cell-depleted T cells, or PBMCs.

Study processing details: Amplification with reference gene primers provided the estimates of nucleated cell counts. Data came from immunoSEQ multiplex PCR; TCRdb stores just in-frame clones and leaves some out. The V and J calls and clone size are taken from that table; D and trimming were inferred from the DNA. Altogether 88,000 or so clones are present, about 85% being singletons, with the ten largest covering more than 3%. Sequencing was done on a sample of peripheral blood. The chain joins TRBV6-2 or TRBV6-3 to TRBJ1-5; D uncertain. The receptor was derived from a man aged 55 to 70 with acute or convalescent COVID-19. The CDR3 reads CASSPDTRQPQHF. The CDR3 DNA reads TGTGCCAGCAGCCCAGACACTCGCCAGCCCCAGCATTTT.